This passage covers 25 T cell receptor beta chains from one sample sequenced in a study of blood T cell repertoires in COVID-19. The assay was immunoSEQ multiplex PCR, and TCRdb's table has in-frame clones only and misses some. The table lists nearly 95,000 clones, about 90% of them singletons. The sequenced material came from peripheral blood. These receptors originate from a human donor with active COVID-19. The donor label of this sample is uncertain.

This chain connects TRBV29-1 to TRBJ1-6; TRBD1 matches at 9 bases. Germline V gene sequence: CDR1 SQVTM, CDR2 ANQGSEA. This CDR3 contains 15 residues. The V and J ends lost 5 bases and 4 bases, in that order; junction bases with no gene match: 6. DNA for the CDR3: TGCAGCGTTCAATCCGGGACAGGGTATAATTCACCCCTCCACTTT. Protein sequence: CSVQSGTGYNSPLHF.

V gene TRBV9 combines with J gene TRBJ1-1; 9 nucleotides match TRBD1. From germline, CDR1 is SGDLS and CDR2 YYNGEE. The CDR3 spans 14 residues. The trim removed 3 bases at V and 4 bases at J, leaving 4 bases unmatched. CDR3 residues: CASSAGTGTTEAFF. CDR3 sequence (DNA): TGTGCCAGCAGCGCTGGGACAGGGACCACTGAAGCTTTCTTT.

On this clone itself: This sample also contains other DNA sequences that code for the same CDR3. The V gene is TRBV6-2 or TRBV6-3, the J gene TRBJ1-2; no firm D call. The germline V gene encodes CDR1 MNHEY and CDR2 SVGEGT. Trimming took off 5 bases at V and 7 bases at J, with 8 bases between the two ends. The CDR3 contains 11 residues. The CDR3 spells CASSPPGGYTF. The CDR3 DNA reads TGTGCCAGCAGTCCCCCCGGTGGCTACACCTTC.

This chain uses TRBV6-5 with TRBJ2-1, with 8 bases lining up with TRBD2. There are 15 residues in the CDR3. Germline trimming cut 7 bases from V and 3 bases from J; bases unmatched to any gene: 8. Looked up from germline, CDR1 is MNHEY and CDR2 is SVGAGI. The DNA for the CDR3 is TGTGCCAGCACTCGGGCTAGCGGGTTCTACAATGAGCAGTTCTTC. Encoded protein: CASTRASGFYNEQFF.

The V and J genes are TRBV14 and TRBJ1-6; TRBD1 aligns across 10 bases. Germline trimming cut 3 bases from V and 8 bases from J; bases unmatched to any gene: 7. The germline gives CDR1 SGHDN, CDR2 FVKESK. The CDR3 totals 16 residues. The CDR3 bases are TGTGCCAGCAGCCATTTGGGGGACAGGGGTTATTCACCCCTCCACTTT. It is translated as CASSHLGDRGYSPLHF. The full variable domain, rest sourced from reference TRBV14 and TRBJ1-6, is EAGVTQFPSHSVIEKGQTVTLRCDPISGHDNLYWYRRVMGKEIKFLLHFVKESKQDESGMPNNRFLAERTGGTYSTLKVQPAELEDSGVYFCASSHLGDRGYSPLHFGNGTRLTVT.

V gene TRBV7-3 combines with J gene TRBJ1-6, with D perhaps matching TRBD1 (6 bases). Germline assignment: CDR1 SGHTA and CDR2 FQGTGA. The V end was cut by 5 bases, the J end by 10 bases, with 21 bases between. This CDR3 region has 16 residues. The CDR3 spells CASSKRGPGIGSPLHF. CDR3 DNA sequence: TGTGCCAGCAGCAAGCGGGGGCCGGGGATAGGGTCACCCCTCCACTTT.

V gene TRBV7-9 combines with J gene TRBJ2-1, with 9 bases matching TRBD1. V was clipped by 4 bases and J by 5 bases; unmatched bases: 6. The CDR3 loop spans 15 amino acids. Germline V gives CDR1 SEHNR, CDR2 FQNEAQ (reference sequence). The CDR3 protein is CASSSTGTGNNEQFF. DNA of the CDR3: TGTGCCAGCAGCTCCACCGGGACAGGGAACAATGAGCAGTTCTTC.

This rearrangement joins TRBV6-2 or TRBV6-3 to TRBJ1-5, with 8 bases aligning to TRBD1. The germline V gene encodes CDR1 MNHEY and CDR2 SVGEGT. With V trimmed by 2 bases and J by 5 bases, 14 bases remained unmatched. The length of the CDR3 is 18 residues. Written as DNA, the CDR3 is TGTGCCAGCAGTTACCACCATCCTCGGACAGGGTATTATCAGCCCCAGCATTTT. Protein: CASSYHHPRTGYYQPQHF.

The genes are TRBV27 and TRBJ2-5; possibly TRBD2 for D (5 bases). The germline V and J ends were trimmed by 3 bases and 4 bases, with 12 bases remaining between them. Germline CDR1 MNHEY, CDR2 SMNVEV (reference sequence). This CDR3 spans 14 amino acids. The chain's CDR3 is CASSFLRAGETQYF. CDR3 DNA: TGTGCCAGCAGTTTTCTGAGGGCTGGAGAGACCCAGTACTTC.

The chain is built from TRBV7-2 and TRBJ1-2; TRBD1 matches at 7 bases. Germline V gives CDR1 SGHTA, CDR2 FQGNSA. V gave up 6 bases and J gave up 6 bases; unmatched junction bases: 7. The CDR3 extends over 13 amino acids. The CDR3 here is CASRPTGANGYTF. The CDR3 DNA is TGTGCCAGCAGACCTACAGGGGCCAATGGCTACACCTTC.

J is TRBJ2-7 and V is TRBV7-8; TRBD1 matches 8 bases. CDR1 and CDR2 (germline): SGHVS, FQNEAQ. This CDR3 contains 14 residues. The V and J ends lost 4 bases and 6 bases, in that order; junction bases with no gene match: 8. CDR3 DNA sequence: TGTGCCAGCAGCTATACAGGGGGTGGGGGCGAGCAGTACTTC. This codes for CASSYTGGGGEQYF.

The chain recombines TRBV19 with TRBJ1-6, with 10 bases matching TRBD1. This CDR3 is built from 18 residues. CDR1 is LNHDA and CDR2 is SQIVND in the germline V gene (reference sequence). The V segment lost 7 bases and the J segment 2 bases; nucleotides outside the gene matches: 11. CDR3 nucleotides: TGTGCCAGTAACCCGGGACAGGGGACGGGGACCTATAATTCACCCCTCCACTTT. Amino acids: CASNPGQGTGTYNSPLHF. The full variable domain, with the rest looked up from reference TRBV19 and TRBJ1-6, is DGGITQSPKYLFRKEGQNVTLSCEQNLNHDAMYWYRQDPGQGLRLIYYSQIVNDFQKGDIAEGYSVSREKKESFPLTVTSAQKNPTAFYLCASNPGQGTGTYNSPLHFGNGTRLTVT.

V usage is TRBV6-5 and J usage is TRBJ1-2; tentative D call: TRBD1 (6 bases). Germline V CDR1 and CDR2: MNHEY, SVGAGI. CDR3 length: 14 residues. V dropped 0 bases and J dropped 7 bases, with 12 bases sitting between them. The CDR3 DNA is TGTGCCAGCAGTTACTCTGGGGGGGCCGGTGGCTACACCTTC. Translation gives CASSYSGGAGGYTF.

V is TRBV6-2 or TRBV6-3 and J is TRBJ1-5; D gene unclear. Trimming removed 0 bases from V and 9 bases from J, with 6 bases in between. Germline V gene data show CDR1 as MNHEY and CDR2 as SVGEGT. The CDR3 covers 12 residues. In nucleotides, the CDR3 is TGTGCCAGCAGTTACTCTTGGAGGCCCCAGCATTTT. It specifies CASSYSWRPQHF.

This chain joins TRBV7-6 and TRBJ1-2; D may be TRBD1 (6 bases). The V end was cut by 4 bases, the J end by 6 bases, with 21 bases between. The CDR3 runs 16 residues. CDR1 and CDR2 from the germline V gene are SGHVS and FNYEAQ. The CDR3 is CASSSGARDTRHGYTF. CDR3 DNA sequence: TGTGCCAGCAGCTCCGGCGCCCGGGACACGCGTCATGGCTACACCTTC.

The chain joins TRBV4-1 to TRBJ1-1; no clear D. Per the germline V gene, CDR1 is MGHRA and CDR2 is YSYEKL. V was trimmed by 1 base and J by 0 bases, leaving 12 bases between them. There are 16 residues in the CDR3. The DNA of the CDR3 is TGCGCCAGCAGCCAAGCTCCGGGAGGAATGAACACTGAAGCTTTCTTT. It encodes CASSQAPGGMNTEAFF.

This clone was recorded a few times. At the DNA level, this CDR3 is encoded by other sequences in the same sample as well. The V gene is TRBV9, the J gene TRBJ1-3; D might be TRBD1 (6 bases). The CDR3 runs to 15 residues. Trimming removed 3 bases at V and 4 bases at J, with 14 bases between. The germline V gene has CDR1 SGDLS and CDR2 YYNGEE. The CDR3 DNA reads TGTGCCAGCAGCGCCTCACAGGGCTCAGGAAACACCATATATTTT. Protein product: CASSASQGSGNTIYF.

V is TRBV10-3 and J is TRBJ1-2, with a tentative D call TRBD1 (5 bases). The germline V and J ends were trimmed by 4 bases and 7 bases, with 19 bases remaining between them. The length of the CDR3 is 15 residues. CDR1 is ENHRY, CDR2 SYGVKD, per germline. The CDR3 loop is CAISVWRGRRSGYTF. CDR3 sequence (DNA): TGTGCCATCAGTGTCTGGCGGGGGAGGCGGAGTGGCTACACCTTC.

The V and J genes are TRBV6-6 and TRBJ2-3, with 8 bases aligning to TRBD1. Germline V gene data show CDR1 as MNHNY and CDR2 as SVGAGI (reference sequence). The CDR3 has 16 amino acids. J lost 6 bases, V lost 2 bases, and 10 bases had no gene match. The CDR3 region is CASSYLENRGEDTQYF. The CDR3, as DNA: TGTGCCAGCAGTTACCTCGAAAACAGGGGGGAGGATACGCAGTATTTT.

The CDR3 coding sequence is TGTGCCAGCACCTCAGGGGGAAGCTCCTACGAGCAGTACTTC. Encoded protein: CASTSGGSSYEQYF. The rearrangement uses TRBV6-6 and TRBJ2-7; 7 positions agree with TRBD1. Germline V lookup: CDR1 MNHNY, CDR2 SVGAGI (reference sequence). The length of the CDR3 is 14 residues. The V gene end was trimmed by 7 bases and the J gene end by 0 bases; junction bases not matched to a gene: 6.

This clone was seen once. This chain connects TRBV9 to TRBJ2-4, with 11 bases matching TRBD1. From germline, CDR1 is SGDLS and CDR2 YYNGEE. J gave up 1 base and V 5 bases, and 26 bases lay outside the gene matches. This CDR3 has 23 residues. DNA of the CDR3: TGTGCCAGCAGTTTCAAAAAGGGACACTCCGGACAGGGGGCGCTTCTCGCCAAAAACATTCAGTACTTC. Translating it yields CASSFKKGHSGQGALLAKNIQYF.

CDR3 nucleotides: TGCGCCAGCAGCTTCGGGATGAGCTCCTACAATGAGCAGTTCTTC. Amino acid sequence: CASSFGMSSYNEQFF. V usage is TRBV5-1 and J usage is TRBJ2-1; D is perhaps TRBD2 (5 bases). The CDR3 spans 15 residues. The V gene lost 2 bases and the J gene lost 0 bases, with 9 bases spanning the gap. Germline V gene sequence: CDR1 SGHRS, CDR2 YFSETQ.

The rearrangement links TRBV4-3 to TRBJ2-1, with 10 bases matching TRBD1. CDR1 is LGHNA, CDR2 YSLEER, per germline. The trim removed 0 bases at V and 0 bases at J, leaving 2 bases unmatched. The CDR3 is made up of 17 amino acids. In DNA, the CDR3 is TGCGCCAGCAGCCAAGATCGGACAGGGGGCTCCTACAATGAGCAGTTCTTC. Encoded protein: CASSQDRTGGSYNEQFF.

CDR3 protein: CASSYSGPTWTQYF. The CDR3, as DNA: TGTGCCAGCAGTTACTCTGGTCCGACATGGACCCAGTACTTC. The chain couples TRBV6-2 or TRBV6-3 to TRBJ2-5; D remains unclear. This CDR3 spans 14 amino acids. Germline lookup yields CDR1 MNHEY and CDR2 SVGEGT. Trimming cost V 0 bases and J 7 bases, with 12 bases left between them.

The CDR3 reads CASTWGPGSPLHF. The CDR3 nucleotides read TGTGCCAGCACCTGGGGGCCGGGGTCACCCCTCCACTTT. The V call is TRBV12-3 or TRBV12-4, the J call TRBJ1-6; D is perhaps TRBD1 (6 bases). Trimming shortened V by 7 bases and J by 10 bases, and 14 bases separated the two germline ends. This CDR3 is built from 13 residues.